This TCR beta chain emerged from a study of T cell responses to AZD1222 COVID-19 vaccine. Whole-study findings and limits: The donors showed a predominance of white British ancestry and of females, with possible underestimation of clonal diversity. Across spike, vaccine-associated CD4 TCRs were found, dominant at 160-218 and 743-854.

The CDR3 loop spans 14 amino acids. Trimming removed 2 bases from V and 8 bases from J; junction bases left unmatched: 6. CDR1 and CDR2 from the germline V gene are MNHEY and SVGAGI. Sequencing used immunoSEQ multiplex PCR; TCRdb keeps in-frame clones, though not all of them. This repertoire shows 120,000 to 150,000 clones, about 94% found once; its top ten account for 4%. Pooling was applied to second doses at about 4 or about 12 weeks. Concerning this clone itself: Antigen specificity is unknown.

The sequence came from an adult who received the AZD1222 COVID-19 vaccine. Here the sequenced sample was peripheral blood, taken 28 days after the second AZD1222 dose. The chain couples TRBV6-5 to TRBJ1-3; 7 bases agree with TRBD1. The CDR3 is CASSYKGAGDTIYF. Here the CDR3 DNA reads TGTGCCAGCAGTTACAAGGGGGCAGGGGACACCATATATTTT.